This T cell receptor (beta chain) was retrieved from a study of cytomegalovirus exposure and HLA in healthy donors. Study-wide results and limits: V segments that were indistinguishable, TRBV6-2 and TRBV6-3 among them, were omitted from analysis.

V was cut by 0 bases and J by 1 base, with 9 bases left in between. Per germline, CDR1 SGHAT and CDR2 FQNNGV. This CDR3 is 16 amino acids long. This clone has only a few counts. The antigen is undetermined. Amplification used 60 Vbeta primers and 13 Jbeta primers. The repertoire was sequenced with immunoSEQ multiplex PCR; TCRdb's copy has only in-frame clones and lacks some. In the table there are 190,000 or so clones, about four fifths of which are singletons. The chain links TRBV11-2 to TRBJ2-2; D ambiguous. Sequenced material: PBMCs. The receptor's source is a boy aged 2 to 10 in good health and CMV-seronegative. CDR3 protein: CASSLDLTENTGELFF. For the CDR3, the DNA is TGTGCCAGCAGCTTAGATCTGACTGAGAACACCGGGGAGCTGTTTTTT.